A selection of T cell receptor beta chains follows, all from one sample in a study of STAT3 mutations in large granular lymphocyte leukemia. Only in-frame clones appear in the TCRdb table, and some are missing; sequencing was by immunoSEQ multiplex PCR. The sample has about 4,400 clones, 82% seen once; the top ten hold roughly 73%. The material sequenced was peripheral blood mononuclear cells. These receptors all come from a man between 35 and 55 years old with T-cell large granular lymphocyte leukemia. Some clones in this sample may be carry-over from other donors' samples. Each CDR3 is given with its conserved first and last residue. D genes are given only for firm matches. The size entry is marked missing in some rows and otherwise reads once, few, many or a size class.

D | size | J | V | CDR3 | DNA
NA | NA | TRBJ2-7 | TRBV25-1 | CASRNLYEQYF | TGTGCCAGCAGGAACCTTTACGAGCAATACTTC
NA | NA | TRBJ1-6 | TRBV28 | CASSLERNSPLHF | TGTGCCAGCAGTTTAGAAAGGAATTCACCCCTCCACTTT
NA | large | TRBJ2-5 | TRBV27 | CASSPTVEETQYF | TGTGCCAGCAGTCCTACGGTAGAAGAGACCCAGTACTTC
NA | NA | TRBJ2-7 | TRBV6-1 | CASSPTQSYEQYF | TGTGCCAGCAGCCCGACACAATCCTACGAGCAGTACTTC
NA | NA | TRBJ1-2 | TRBV10-3 | CAISDSHDFYGYTF | TGTGCCATCAGTGATTCTCACGATTTCTATGGCTACACCTTC
NA | medium-sized | TRBJ2-7 | TRBV29-1 | CSVTLAYEQYF | TGCAGCGTGACTCTCGCCTACGAGCAGTACTTC
NA | NA | TRBJ1-5 | TRBV7-2 | CASSDGLINQPQHF | TGTGCCAGCAGCGATGGACTGATCAATCAGCCCCAGCATTTT
NA | NA | TRBJ1-6 | TRBV28 | CASSLMGGAGNSPLHF | TGTGCCAGCAGTTTAATGGGAGGGGCGGGTAATTCACCCCTCCACTTT
TRBD1 | NA | TRBJ1-2 | TRBV7-9 | CASSTTDRDLYGYTF | TGTGCCAGCAGCACTACAGACAGGGACCTCTATGGCTACACCTTC
TRBD1 | NA | TRBJ2-7 | TRBV4-3 | CASSQDGTGPYEQYF | TGCGCCAGCAGCCAAGATGGGACAGGGCCCTACGAGCAGTACTTC
NA | NA | TRBJ2-7 | TRBV30 | CAWGGGLSYEQYF | TGTGCCTGGGGGGGCGGCCTCTCCTACGAGCAGTACTTC
NA | NA | TRBJ2-7 | TRBV25-1 | CASSEWGPSDEQYF | TGTGCCAGCAGTGAATGGGGACCGTCCGACGAGCAGTACTTC
NA | NA | TRBJ1-4 | TRBV5-5 | CASTRATNEKLFF | TGTGCCAGCACCAGGGCAACTAATGAAAAACTGTTTTTT
NA | NA | TRBJ1-6 | TRBV5-4 | CASRINYDGTNNSPLHF | TGTGCCAGCAGGATAAACTATGACGGAACCAATAATTCACCCCTCCACTTT
NA | NA | TRBJ1-1 | TRBV5-6 | CASSSLTSSGTEAFF | TGTGCCAGCAGCTCCCTGACATCTTCGGGAACTGAAGCTTTCTTT
NA | NA | TRBJ2-7 | TRBV30 | CAWSVGGKGRGPPYEQYF | TGTGCCTGGAGTGTAGGAGGAAAGGGCAGGGGACCTCCCTACGAGCAGTACTTC
NA | NA | TRBJ2-1 | TRBV5-6 | CASSFGQEQFF | TGTGCCAGCAGCTTCGGGCAGGAGCAGTTCTTC
TRBD1 | once | TRBJ1-2 | TRBV5-6 | CASSLYGTGDSYGYTF | TGTGCCAGCAGCTTGTACGGGACAGGGGATTCCTATGGCTACACCTTC